This T cell receptor beta chain was profiled in a study of shared clonotypes between healthy human individuals. Points on this clone: Its target is unknown.

Partitioning of CD4+ cells yielded a CD45RA+ naive subset and a CD45RA-negative memory subset. Overall study results and limits: In having few donors, the study represented limited genetic and exposure-history diversity.

When replicate PCRs were run on sorted subsets, they used about 200 ng DNA, 28,000 or so T cell genomes. The assay was immunoSEQ multiplex PCR, and TCRdb's table has in-frame clones only and misses some. Among around 990,000 clones listed, roughly 80% were seen once. The sample was memory CD4+ T cells from PBMCs. The sample's subset: CD45RA-negative fraction. The clonotype originates from a man between 18 and 29 years old in good health. Some clones in this sample may be carry-over from other donors' samples.

CDR3 nucleotides: TGTGCCATCAGCGCAGGGCGGAACACTGAAGCTTTCTTT. Its translation is CAISAGRNTEAFF. The gene calls are TRBV10-3 and TRBJ1-1; a possible D gene is TRBD1 (5 bases). V was pared by 6 bases and J by 1 base, with 9 bases between. CDR1 is ENHRY, CDR2 SYGVKD, per germline. The CDR3 has 13 residues.